Below are 9 T cell receptor beta chains sequenced from a single sample in a study of early T cells in non-severe SARS-CoV-2 infection. Via MiXCR, TCRdb re-called the 5' RACE reads, giving one row per CDR3 protein. The sample records 65,000 to 75,000 distinct CDR3 sequences, around 10% being singletons. The specimen was whole blood. The receptor set was obtained from an adult who was a healthcare worker with PCR-confirmed SARS-CoV-2 infection or an uninfected control (not recorded which).

This clonotype appeared many times. The chain combines TRBV29-1 with TRBJ2-7; D gene unclear. The germline gives CDR1 SQVTM, CDR2 ANQGSEA. Trimming took 8 bases from V and 3 from J, leaving 11 bases between them. This CDR3 is 11 amino acids long. Written as DNA, the CDR3 is TGCAGCTACCAGGCAAACTACGAGCAGTACTTC. Its protein is CSYQANYEQYF.

This clonotype has ten or more counts. The chain uses TRBV28 and TRBJ2-7; 10 nucleotides line up with TRBD1. CDR1 and CDR2 from the germline V gene are MDHEN and SYDVKM. This CDR3 has 14 residues. V was pared by 8 bases and J by 9 bases, with 13 bases of the junction left unmatched. The DNA for the CDR3 is TGTGCCAGCTCTCCGGGACAGGGGCCCTCTGGGCAGTACTTC. It translates to CASSPGQGPSGQYF.

In its sample, this clonotype was seen many times. The V call is TRBV25-1, the J call TRBJ2-2, with D perhaps TRBD2 (5 bases). The CDR3 is 15 amino acids. The germline V gene encodes CDR1 MGHDK and CDR2 SYGVNS. The V and J ends lost 0 bases and 1 base respectively, with 6 bases between them. The CDR3 coding sequence is TGTGCCAGCAGTGAATATGGAGGGAACACCGGGGAGCTGTTTTTT. Its translation is CASSEYGGNTGELFF.

The chain carries TRBV20-1 and TRBJ2-7; the match to TRBD2 covers 9 bases. The CDR3 is 14 residues long. The germline gives CDR1 DFQATT, CDR2 SNEGSKA (reference sequence). Trimming at V came to 3 bases and at J to 5 bases, leaving 8 bases not matched to a gene. The CDR3 protein is CSARGSGSRNEQYF. The CDR3 DNA is TGCAGTGCTAGGGGTAGCGGGAGTAGGAACGAGCAGTACTTC.

The chain recombines TRBV7-9 with TRBJ1-2; 7 bases match TRBD1. Trimming at V came to 5 bases and at J to 4 bases, leaving 7 bases not matched to a gene. The CDR3 runs 14 residues. Germline assignment: CDR1 SEHNR and CDR2 FQNEAQ (reference sequence). The CDR3 is CASSQQGYGYGYTF. The CDR3 region has the DNA TGTGCCAGCAGCCAACAGGGGTACGGCTATGGCTACACCTTC.

The chain combines TRBV7-2 with TRBJ2-7; TRBD1 agrees at 9 bases. CDR3 length: 20 amino acids. Germline assignment: CDR1 SGHTA and CDR2 FQGNSA. Trimming at V came to 1 base and at J to 6 bases, leaving 22 bases not matched to a gene. The CDR3 spells CASSLVTGGRGGRPLGEQYF. The CDR3 DNA follows: TGTGCCAGCAGCTTAGTGACAGGGGGGCGCGGCGGGAGACCCTTGGGCGAGCAGTACTTC.

The genes are TRBV5-5 and TRBJ1-3, with D possibly TRBD1 on 5 matching bases. This CDR3 contains 18 residues. Germline lookup yields CDR1 SGHKS and CDR2 YYEKEE (reference sequence). V lost 0 bases and J lost 1, with 17 bases in between. The CDR3 DNA reads as TGTGCCAGCAGCTTGGTGTTGTCGCGGGGGGAATCTGGAAACACCATATATTTT. This encodes CASSLVLSRGESGNTIYF. Together with reference TRBV5-5 and TRBJ1-3, the CDR3 gives the full variable domain: DAGVTQSPTHLIKTRGQQVTLRCSPISGHKSVSWYQQVLGQGPQFIFQYYEKEERGRGNFPDRFSARQFPNYSSELNVNALLLGDSALYLCASSLVLSRGESGNTIYFGEGSWLTVV.

This clonotype was observed at least ten times. The rearrangement joins TRBV29-1 to TRBJ1-2; 8 bases map to TRBD1. CDR3 length: 11 amino acids. Looked up from germline, CDR1 is SQVTM and CDR2 is ANQGSEA. J lost 7 bases, V lost 7 bases, and 5 bases had no gene match. CDR3 protein: CSGTQGAGYTF. CDR3 DNA: TGCAGCGGGACCCAGGGGGCTGGCTACACCTTC.

V usage is TRBV2 and J usage is TRBJ1-5, with D perhaps TRBD1 (5 bases). Trimming left V 6 bases short and J 3 bases short, with 9 bases between. The CDR3 has 13 residues. Germline-derived CDR1 and CDR2 are SNHLY and FYNNEI. The CDR3 region has the DNA TGTGCCAGCAGAGGGACCTACAATCAGCCCCAGCATTTT. It encodes CASRGTYNQPQHF.